This T cell receptor beta chain was profiled in a study of cytomegalovirus exposure and HLA in healthy donors. Germline lookup yields CDR1 SEHNR and CDR2 FQNEAQ (reference sequence). V lost 7 bases to trimming and J lost 9 bases, with 13 bases between them. The CDR3 is 13 residues long. A multiplex PCR was run with 60 Vbeta primers and 13 Jbeta primers. The data were produced by immunoSEQ multiplex PCR, yet TCRdb's version contains in-frame clones alone and is incomplete. This table has some 34,000 clones, roughly 67% appearing once. The sequenced sample consisted of PBMCs. The receptor's source is a man aged 35 to 55 in good health and CMV-seropositive. The chain joins TRBV7-9 to TRBJ1-6; D is uncertain. The CDR3: CASTLGTGSPLHF. In nucleotides, the CDR3 is TGTGCCAGCACCCTGGGTACGGGTTCACCCCTCCACTTT.